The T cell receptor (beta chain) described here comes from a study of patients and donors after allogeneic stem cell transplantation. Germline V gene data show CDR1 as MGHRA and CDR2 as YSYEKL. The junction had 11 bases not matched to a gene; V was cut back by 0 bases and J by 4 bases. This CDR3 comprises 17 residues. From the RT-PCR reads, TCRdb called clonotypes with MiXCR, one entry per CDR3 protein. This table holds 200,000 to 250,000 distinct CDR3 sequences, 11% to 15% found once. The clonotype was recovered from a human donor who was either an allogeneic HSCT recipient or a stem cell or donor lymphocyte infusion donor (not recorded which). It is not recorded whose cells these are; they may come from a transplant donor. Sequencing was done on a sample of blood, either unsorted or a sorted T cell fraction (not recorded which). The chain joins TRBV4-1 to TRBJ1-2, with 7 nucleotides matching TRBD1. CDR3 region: CASSQEGKGAQSYGYTF. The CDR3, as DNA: TGCGCCAGCAGCCAAGAAGGAAAGGGGGCGCAGAGCTATGGCTACACCTTC.